The 21 T cell receptor beta chains presented below share a single source sample, sequenced in a study of T cell responses to AZD1222 COVID-19 vaccine. Clones were sequenced by immunoSEQ multiplex PCR, and TCRdb holds only the in-frame ones, with some missing. The sample includes some 150,000 clones, roughly 92% of them seen just once. Sequenced here: peripheral blood, sampled on day 0 of AZD1222 vaccination. The receptors shown here come from an adult in good health.

This chain links TRBV9 with TRBJ1-1; 8 bases line up with TRBD1. The CDR3 loop spans 15 amino acids. Trimming removed 4 bases from V and 2 bases from J; junction bases left unmatched: 7. In germline, CDR1 is SGDLS, CDR2 YYNGEE. CDR3 amino acids: CASSPQTGVNTEAFF. The CDR3, as DNA: TGTGCCAGCAGCCCCCAGACAGGGGTCAACACTGAAGCTTTCTTT. Complete variable domain (other parts from reference TRBV9 and TRBJ1-1): DSGVTQTPKHLITATGQRVTLRCSPRSGDLSVYWYQQSLDQGLQFLIQYYNGEERAKGNILERFSAQQFPDLHSELNLSSLELGDSALYFCASSPQTGVNTEAFFGQGTRLTVV.

The J gene is TRBJ1-5, the V gene TRBV30, with 7 nucleotides matching TRBD1. The CDR3 sequence is 15 residues long. Trimming cost V 3 bases and J 4 bases; bases outside gene matches: 9. CDR1 GTSNPN and CDR2 SVGIG come from the germline V gene (reference sequence). Written as DNA, the CDR3 is TGTGCCTGGAGCGTAGACAGGGTTGTTAATCAGCCCCAGCATTTT. Its protein product is CAWSVDRVVNQPQHF.

CDR3 sequence (DNA): TGTGCCAGCAGCGTAGATCTAGTAGGGACCGGGGAGCTGTTTTTT. Protein: CASSVDLVGTGELFF. This chain connects TRBV9 to TRBJ2-2; D unresolved. The CDR3 length is 15 residues. The V gene lost 0 bases and the J gene lost 5 bases, with 11 bases spanning the gap. From germline, CDR1 is SGDLS and CDR2 YYNGEE. Full variable domain (outside the CDR3, taken from reference TRBV9 and TRBJ2-2): DSGVTQTPKHLITATGQRVTLRCSPRSGDLSVYWYQQSLDQGLQFLIQYYNGEERAKGNILERFSAQQFPDLHSELNLSSLELGDSALYFCASSVDLVGTGELFFGEGSRLTVL.

This chain connects TRBV18 to TRBJ1-3; weak D call: TRBD1 (5 bases). With 4 bases removed from V and 0 bases from J, the gap between germline ends came to 13 bases. The germline V gene encodes CDR1 KGHSH and CDR2 LQKENI. This CDR3 contains 16 residues. CDR3 nucleotides: TGTGCCAGCTCACTGGGACCGCCCCGCTCTGGAAACACCATATATTTT. It codes for CASSLGPPRSGNTIYF. The full variable domain, in which reference TRBV18 and TRBJ1-3 provide the parts outside the CDR3, is NAGVMQNPRHLVRRRGQEARLRCSPMKGHSHVYWYRQLPEEGLKFMVYLQKENIIDESGMPKERFSAEFPKEGPSILRIQQVVRGDSAAYFCASSLGPPRSGNTIYFGEGSWLTVV.

V usage is TRBV27 and J usage is TRBJ2-7; 8 nucleotides agree with TRBD2. Germline V gene sequence: CDR1 MNHEY, CDR2 SMNVEV (reference sequence). The CDR3 is 14 residues long. J gave up 4 bases and V 2 bases, and 4 bases lay outside the gene matches. The DNA for the CDR3 is TGTGCCAGCAGTTTACAGCGCGGGGGGTACGAGCAGTACTTC. Translation gives CASSLQRGGYEQYF.

The chain uses TRBV2 and TRBJ2-5; 7 nucleotides agree with TRBD1. Per germline, CDR1 SNHLY and CDR2 FYNNEI. V lost 10 bases, J lost 1 base, and 3 bases stayed unmatched. This CDR3 comprises 12 residues. The CDR3 DNA is TGTGCCAAGGGACAGACCCAAGAGACCCAGTACTTC. Translation gives CAKGQTQETQYF. Full variable domain (rest looked up from reference TRBV2 and TRBJ2-5): EPEVTQTPSHQVTQMGQEVILRCVPISNHLYFYWYRQILGQKVEFLVSFYNNEISEKSEIFDDQFSVERPDGSNFTLKIRSTKLEDSAMYFCAKGQTQETQYFGPGTRLLVL.

V is TRBV15 and J is TRBJ2-5, with 7 bases matching TRBD2. The J segment lost 4 bases and the V segment lost 0 bases, leaving 5 bases of the junction unmatched. CDR1 is LNHNV and CDR2 is YYDKDF in the germline V gene (reference sequence). This CDR3 is 15 amino acids long. Here the CDR3 reads CATSREAGVGETQYF. CDR3 bases: TGTGCCACCAGCAGAGAGGCGGGAGTAGGAGAGACCCAGTACTTC.

The chain has TRBV6-5 and TRBJ1-4; possible D gene TRBD1, 5 bases. The CDR3 is 14 residues long. Trimming removed 4 bases from V and 12 bases from J, with 18 bases in between. Germline V CDR1 and CDR2: MNHEY, SVGAGI. The CDR3 DNA reads TGTGCCAGCAGTTTCCGTACCTTTTCGGGGGAACTGTTTTTT. Its protein product is CASSFRTFSGELFF.

The genes are TRBV6-5 and TRBJ2-5, with 8 bases aligning to TRBD2. Germline CDR1 is MNHEY and CDR2 is SVGAGI. J gave up 7 bases and V 0 bases, and 4 bases lay outside the gene matches. The CDR3 totals 14 residues. Written as DNA, the CDR3 is TGTGCCAGCAGTTACTCAGCGGGAGAAGGGACCCAGTACTTC. Its translation: CASSYSAGEGTQYF.

The rearrangement links TRBV29-1 to TRBJ1-5; 9 bases line up with TRBD1. CDR1 SQVTM and CDR2 ANQGSEA come from the germline V gene. The V gene end was trimmed by 7 bases and the J gene end by 4 bases; junction bases not matched to a gene: 5. The CDR3 contains 13 residues. The CDR3 reads CSARTGENQPQHF. CDR3 nucleotide sequence: TGCAGCGCCCGGACAGGGGAAAATCAGCCCCAGCATTTT.

The V gene is TRBV18, the J gene TRBJ2-1, with D tentatively TRBD1 (5 bases). Trimming stripped 3 bases from V and 1 base from J, with 10 bases between. This CDR3 has 15 amino acids. CDR1 is KGHSH, CDR2 LQKENI, per germline. CDR3: CASSPSSGSYNEQFF. The CDR3 DNA is TGTGCCAGCTCACCGTCTTCAGGGTCCTACAATGAGCAGTTCTTC.

This chain joins TRBV5-6 and TRBJ2-7; TRBD2 matches 9 bases. CDR1 is SGHDT, CDR2 YYEEEE, per germline. CDR3 length equals 16 residues. J was trimmed by 0 bases and V by 0 bases; bases with no gene match: 4. The CDR3 nucleotides read TGTGCCAGCAGCTTGGAATTAGCGGGGGCCTCCTACGAGCAGTACTTC. It encodes CASSLELAGASYEQYF. The full variable domain, completed using reference TRBV5-6 and TRBJ2-7, is DAGVTQSPTHLIKTRGQQVTLRCSPKSGHDTVSWYQQALGQGPQFIFQYYEEEERQRGNFPDRFSGHQFPNYSSELNVNALLLGDSALYLCASSLELAGASYEQYFGPGTRLTVT.

This CDR3 reads CASSPMTGANYNEQFF. The CDR3 region has the DNA TGTGCCAGCTCACCAATGACAGGGGCTAACTACAATGAGCAGTTCTTC. The chain combines TRBV18 with TRBJ2-1, with 8 bases that match TRBD1. The CDR3 extends over 16 amino acids. Germline loops: CDR1 KGHSH, CDR2 LQKENI. V trimming: 2 bases; J trimming: 3 bases; junction bases outside the gene matches: 6.

This rearrangement joins TRBV21-1 to TRBJ2-2; the table's TRBD1 call for D was not verified on the DNA. TRBV21-1 is noted as a pseudogene. This CDR3 spans 14 amino acids. As DNA, the CDR3 is TGTGCCAGCAAGGGGACAGGGAATACCGGGGAGCTGTTTTTT. Its protein is CASKGTGNTGELFF.

This clone was seen once. The rearrangement joins TRBV2 to TRBJ1-3, with D unresolved. From germline, CDR1 is SNHLY and CDR2 FYNNEI. This CDR3 spans 13 amino acids. Deletions cut 7 bases from V and 0 bases from J, with 7 bases between. CDR3 nucleotides: TGTGCCAGCACCGTCACCTCTGGAAACACCATATATTTT. As protein: CASTVTSGNTIYF.

The chain is built from TRBV12-5 and TRBJ1-1; D is uncertain. The CDR3 is 14 amino acids. Germline V CDR1 and CDR2: LGHNT, FRNRAP. The ends were cut back, 0 bases at V and 0 bases at J, with 5 bases in the middle. The CDR3 spells CASGLVGLNTEAFF. In DNA, the CDR3 is TGTGCTAGTGGTTTGGTTGGGTTGAACACTGAAGCTTTCTTT.

CDR3 residues: CASSDLLRLYTGELFF. CDR3 nucleotide sequence: TGTGCCAGCAGTGATCTGCTCCGACTATACACCGGGGAGCTGTTTTTT. The genes are TRBV2 and TRBJ2-2; possible D gene TRBD2, 5 bases. This CDR3 comprises 16 residues. CDR1 is SNHLY, CDR2 FYNNEI, per germline. V lost 3 bases and J lost 3, with 14 bases in between.

The V and J genes are TRBV18 and TRBJ1-2; 9 positions agree with TRBD1. Germline loops: CDR1 KGHSH, CDR2 LQKENI. The CDR3 is made up of 15 amino acids. V dropped 3 bases and J dropped 2; count of bases not matched to a gene: 4. CDR3 amino acids: CASSPRTGDNYGYTF. The CDR3 nucleotides are TGTGCCAGCTCACCCAGGACAGGGGACAACTATGGCTACACCTTC.

The chain joins TRBV21-1 to TRBJ2-3; whether TRBD2, the table's D call, matches the DNA was not checked. TRBV21-1 is reported as a pseudogene. The CDR3 spans 16 residues. The CDR3 coding sequence is TGTGCCAGCAGCAATTCGGCGGGAGGGTGCACAGATACGCAGTATTTT. Its translation: CASSNSAGGCTDTQYF.

The V call is TRBV5-1, the J call TRBJ2-3, with TRBD1 as a possible D gene (5 bases). The CDR3 runs to 11 residues. V dropped 8 bases and J dropped 5 bases, with 9 bases sitting between them. CDR1 is SGHRS, CDR2 YFSETQ, per germline. The CDR3 sequence: CASGAGDTQYF. DNA for the CDR3: TGCGCCAGTGGGGCCGGAGATACGCAGTATTTT.

V and J are TRBV18 and TRBJ2-2, with D unclear. Germline V gene lookup returns CDR1 KGHSH and CDR2 LQKENI. Trimming stripped 2 bases from V and 6 bases from J, with 10 bases between. The CDR3 spans 14 residues. CDR3 protein: CASSPFQVAGELFF. The CDR3 coding sequence is TGTGCCAGCTCACCATTTCAGGTGGCCGGGGAGCTGTTTTTT.